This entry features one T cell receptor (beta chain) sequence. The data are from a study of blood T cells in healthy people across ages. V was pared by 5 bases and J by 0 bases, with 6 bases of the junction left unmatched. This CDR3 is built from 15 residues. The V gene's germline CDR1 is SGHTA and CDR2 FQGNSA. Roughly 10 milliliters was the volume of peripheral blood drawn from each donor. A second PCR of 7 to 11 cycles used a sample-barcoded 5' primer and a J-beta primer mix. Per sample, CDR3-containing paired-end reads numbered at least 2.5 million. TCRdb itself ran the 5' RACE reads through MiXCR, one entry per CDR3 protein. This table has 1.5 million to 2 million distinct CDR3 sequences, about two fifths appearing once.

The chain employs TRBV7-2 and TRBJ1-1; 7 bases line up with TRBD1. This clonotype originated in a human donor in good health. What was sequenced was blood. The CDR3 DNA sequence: TGTGCCAGCAGCCCCCTGGACAGGCTGAACACTGAAGCTTTCTTT. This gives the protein CASSPLDRLNTEAFF.